The T cell receptor (beta chain) described here comes from a study of prognosis after radiotherapy for stage I lung cancer. Germline V gene sequence: CDR1 DFQATT, CDR2 SNEGSKA (reference sequence). V lost 6 bases to trimming and J lost 0 bases; unmatched junction nucleotides: 10. There are 16 residues in the CDR3. Amplification of the TCR beta CDR3 (from genomic DNA) was done by two-round multiplex PCR. Round-one PCR had primers specific to each TRBV and TRBJ gene. In TCRdb, the multiplex PCR reads were re-called with MiXCR into one record per CDR3 protein. The repertoire holds roughly 27,000 distinct CDR3 sequences, with about half as singletons.

V gene TRBV20-1 combines with J gene TRBJ2-3; 9 bases match TRBD1. Sequences were derived from PBMCs, sampled before or after stereotactic body radiation therapy (not recorded which). The TCR sequence derives from a donor aged 50 or older with non-small cell lung cancer. In DNA, the CDR3 is TGCAGTGCGTGGACAGGGGCCCTCACTAGCACAGATACGCAGTATTTT. As protein: CSAWTGALTSTDTQYF.